Each of the 32 T cell receptor beta chains below was sequenced from the same sample in a study of tumor-infiltrating lymphocytes in primary liver carcinoma. Unsorted bulk tissue, about 19-32 mg of it, served as the source for co-extraction of RNA and DNA. Priming with a constant-region primer yielded TCR beta cDNA from roughly 500 ng total RNA. For TCR beta, libraries were produced by three nested multiplex PCR rounds using slightly modified ARM-PCR. With TRBV1-TRBV30 forward primers and a C-beta reverse primer, the first two PCR rounds were run for 10 to 11 cycles each. TCRdb passed the multiplex PCR reads through MiXCR, listing each CDR3 protein once. This table has around 70,000 distinct CDR3 sequences, over 60% appearing once. The sample taken for sequencing was liver tumor tissue from sampling region 4. Subset defined: tumor region T4, right-lateral pole. These receptors were obtained from a man aged 40-49 years with primary liver carcinoma and hepatitis B virus infection.

Comments on this clonotype: The junction departs from the called germline gene at one end, perhaps through a read error. J is TRBJ2-7 and V is TRBV7-9, with D perhaps matching TRBD1 (6 bases). The CDR3 has 11 residues. Germline-derived CDR1 and CDR2 are SEHNR and FQNEAQ (reference sequence). The CDR3 DNA follows: TGTGCCAGCAGGGGGGCGGATGAGCGGTACTTC. It translates to CASRGADERYF.

The table lists this clonotype with many counts. The V and J genes are TRBV10-3 and TRBJ2-7, with a tentative D call TRBD2 (5 bases). Germline assignment: CDR1 ENHRY and CDR2 SYGVKD. Trimming shortened V by 0 bases and J by 9 bases, and 9 bases separated the two germline ends. This CDR3 has 12 residues. The CDR3 here is CAISESQEAQYF. The CDR3 DNA is TGTGCCATCAGTGAGTCTCAGGAGGCGCAGTACTTC.

The chain carries TRBV11-2 and TRBJ2-3; TRBD2 aligns across 8 bases. The CDR3 covers 15 residues. The ends lost 5 bases at V and 6 bases at J; junction bases unmatched: 10. Per the germline V gene, CDR1 is SGHAT and CDR2 is FQNNGV. CDR3 nucleotide sequence: TGTGCCAGCAGCAACACTAGCGGCCTCGAGGATACGCAGTATTTT. Protein product: CASSNTSGLEDTQYF.

About this clonotype itself: Germline and junction disagree at one end, which may indicate a read error. The chain carries TRBV29-1 and TRBJ2-7, with 12 bases fitting TRBD2. The CDR3 is 14 residues long. Germline values: CDR1 SQVTM, CDR2 ANQGSEA. The chain's CDR3 is CSISRLAGAYEQCF. CDR3 coding DNA: TGCAGCATCTCCCGACTAGCGGGGGCCTACGAGCAGTGTTTC.

Notes on this clonotype: One end of the junction varies from germline; a read error may be responsible. The chain employs TRBV11-2 and TRBJ2-2; possible D gene TRBD2, 5 bases. The CDR3 spans 14 residues. Germline CDR1 is SGHAT and CDR2 is FQNNGV. CDR3 residues: CASGSLGNTGELFF. The CDR3 region has the DNA TGTGCCAGCGGCTCTTTGGGGAACACCGGGGAGTTGTTTTTT.

The V gene is TRBV11-2, the J gene TRBJ1-3; the match to TRBD1 covers 11 bases. This CDR3 has 15 amino acids. Per the germline V gene, CDR1 is SGHAT and CDR2 is FQNNGV. Losses at the gene ends were 5 bases for V and 6 bases for J; bases not matched to a gene: 6. CDR3 in DNA: TGTGCCAGCAGCCCCTTGGACAGGGGGCCAAACACCATATATTTT. Translating gives CASSPLDRGPNTIYF.

As to this clonotype: The CDR3 does not close with the conserved phenylalanine or tryptophan, likely indicating a read error. The rearrangement joins TRBV12-3 or TRBV12-4 to TRBJ2-1; 11 bases line up with TRBD2. The CDR3 runs to 13 residues. The DNA for the CDR3 is TGTACTGGCGGGACTAGCGGTTACAATGAGCAGTTCTCC. This gives the protein CTGGTSGYNEQFS.

As regards this clonotype: Its ends do not fully match the called genes, so a read error is possible. The CDR3 loop reads CASRAWGVSNEQFF. CDR3 DNA: TGTGCCAGCAGGGCGTGGGGGGTCTCCAATGAACAGTTCTTC. This chain uses TRBV14 with TRBJ2-1; a weak D match, TRBD2 (6 bases). Germline V lookup: CDR1 SGHDN, CDR2 FVKESK. CDR3 length: 14 residues.

Many counts were recorded for this clonotype. The genes are TRBV5-4 and TRBJ2-1; D not certain. The CDR3 length is 11 residues. V lost 2 bases, J lost 7 bases, and 4 bases lay in between. Germline V gene sequence: CDR1 SGHNT, CDR2 YYREEE (reference sequence). DNA for the CDR3: TGTGCCAGCAGCTTAAGTAATGAGCAGTTCTTC. This encodes CASSLSNEQFF.

On this clonotype itself: At one end the junction does not follow the germline gene, possibly because of a read error. The V call is TRBV28, the J call TRBJ2-7; 11 bases line up with TRBD2. The CDR3 length is 14 residues. From germline, CDR1 is MDHEN and CDR2 SYDVKM. The CDR3 DNA reads TGTACCAGCAAACTAGCGGGAGTTGAATACGAGCAGTACTTC. This gives the protein CTSKLAGVEYEQYF.

This clonotype was seen a single time. A junction end diverges from the germline sequence, so it may reflect a read error. The chain recombines TRBV29-1 with TRBJ2-7; D may be TRBD2 (5 bases). From germline, CDR1 is SQVTM and CDR2 ANQGSEA. The CDR3 spans 13 residues. As DNA, the CDR3 is TGCAGCGTTGTGAGCGGTGCGTCCCACGAGGAGTACTTC. Translating gives CSVVSGASHEEYF.

The chain joins TRBV25-1 to TRBJ2-6; D is undetermined. The CDR3 consists of 13 residues. CDR1 and CDR2 from the germline V gene are MGHDK and SYGVNS. Trimming took off 4 bases at V and 2 bases at J, with 3 bases between the two ends. The CDR3 DNA reads as TGTGCCAGCAGTGCAGCTGGGGCCAACGTCCTGACTTTC. It codes for CASSAAGANVLTF.

Concerning this clonotype itself: A much more abundant neighbour one base away suggests this may be a read error. The chain joins TRBV7-9 to TRBJ1-1; weak D call: TRBD1 (5 bases). Germline CDR1 SEHNR, CDR2 FQNEAQ (reference sequence). CDR3 size: 12 residues. The CDR3 DNA is TGTACCAGCAGCTTTGCGGGGCAGCGGGCTTTCTTT. This gives the protein CTSSFAGQRAFF.

A remark on this clonotype: A read error may explain this, as a much larger clone is one base away. V is TRBV5-1 and J is TRBJ2-3; TRBD2 matches 10 bases. This CDR3 is built from 16 residues. Germline V gene lookup returns CDR1 SGHRS and CDR2 YFSETQ. CDR3 sequence reads: CASSSRLAGITDMQYF. CDR3 DNA: TGCGCCAGCAGCTCCCGACTAGCGGGCATCACAGATATGCAGTATTTT. The full variable domain, in which reference TRBV5-1 and TRBJ2-3 provide the parts outside the CDR3, is KAGVTQTPRYLIKTRGQQVTLSCSPISGHRSVSWYQQTPGQGLQFLFEYFSETQRNKGNFPGRFSGRQFSNSRSEMNVSTLELGDSALYLCASSSRLAGITDMQYFGPGTRLTVL.

This clonotype was counted many times. The chain employs TRBV6-4 and TRBJ1-3, with 8 nucleotides matching TRBD1. There are 17 residues in the CDR3. Germline V CDR1 and CDR2: MRHNA, SNTAGT. J gave up 4 bases and V 8 bases, and 16 bases lay outside the gene matches. The CDR3 coding sequence is TGTGCCAGCTCCCCCACCATGGACAGGGAGGCGGGAAACACCATATATTTT. Protein: CASSPTMDREAGNTIYF.

As regards this clonotype: A read error may produce the germline difference seen at one junction end. This chain links TRBV11-2 with TRBJ2-1, with unresolved D. This CDR3 spans 12 amino acids. Germline CDR1 is SGHAT and CDR2 is FQNNGV. This CDR3 reads CLSSPEYSEQFF. CDR3 DNA sequence: TGTCTCAGCAGCCCGGAGTACAGTGAGCAGTTCTTC.

A word on this clonotype: A much bigger clone sits one base away, suggesting this may be a read error. The chain is built from TRBV6-5 and TRBJ1-1; D gene ambiguous. Germline values: CDR1 MNHEY, CDR2 SVGAGI. The CDR3 is 13 amino acids. This CDR3 reads CAGSYREDAEAFF. Here the CDR3 DNA reads TGTGCCGGCAGTTACCGGGAAGACGCTGAAGCTTTCTTT.

About this clonotype: The junction departs from the called germline gene at one end, perhaps through a read error. This chain uses TRBV29-1 with TRBJ2-1, with TRBD1 as a possible D gene (6 bases). The CDR3 is made up of 14 amino acids. The V gene's germline CDR1 is SQVTM and CDR2 ANQGSEA. DNA for the CDR3: TGCAGCGTTGCTGGGACATGGGTGCCCAATGTGCAGTTCTTC. It is translated as CSVAGTWVPNVQFF.

The gene calls are TRBV29-1 and TRBJ2-7, with TRBD1 matching over 7 bases. The CDR3 runs to 13 residues. With V trimmed by 6 bases and J by 4 bases, 9 bases remained unmatched. Per the germline V gene, CDR1 is SQVTM and CDR2 is ANQGSEA. CDR3 sequence (DNA): TGCAGCGTGGACCTCGACAGGGATTACGAGCAGTACTTC. This translates into CSVDLDRDYEQYF.

This clonotype was found a few times. This sequence may be a read error, since a much larger clone differs from it by one base. The DNA for the CDR3 is TGTGCCAGCAGCTTTGCAGGGGTCAAAAACATTCAGTACTTC. Encoded protein: CASSFAGVKNIQYF. This sequence joins TRBV5-4 and TRBJ2-4; D possibly corresponds to TRBD1 (6 bases). The germline V and J ends were trimmed by 2 bases and 3 bases, with 9 bases remaining between them. This CDR3 spans 14 amino acids. CDR1 is SGHNT, CDR2 YYREEE, per germline (reference sequence).

On this clonotype: With a much larger clone just one base away, this may be a read error. The chain joins TRBV30 to TRBJ2-7, with D perhaps TRBD1 or TRBD2 (5 bases each). Germline V gene lookup returns CDR1 GTSNPN and CDR2 SVGIG (reference sequence). There are 13 residues in the CDR3. Written as DNA, the CDR3 is TGTGCCTGGAGTGTTTGGGGGTCCTACGAGCTGTACTTC. Translation gives CAWSVWGSYELYF.

This clonotype was counted at least ten times. The chain links TRBV29-1 to TRBJ2-1; 7 bases line up with TRBD1. This CDR3 spans 13 amino acids. V was clipped by 7 bases and J by 4 bases; unmatched bases: 7. Germline V gene sequence: CDR1 SQVTM, CDR2 ANQGSEA. DNA of the CDR3: TGCAGCGGAGGACAGGCCGCATACAATGAGCAGTTCTTC. It encodes CSGGQAAYNEQFF.

There are many counts of this clonotype. V gene TRBV6-2 or TRBV6-3 combines with J gene TRBJ1-1, with 9 bases lining up with TRBD1. Germline V gene lookup returns CDR1 MNHEY and CDR2 SVGEGT. The CDR3 sequence is 12 residues long. V lost 6 bases to trimming and J lost 5 bases; unmatched junction nucleotides: 1. The CDR3 here is CASRDRGTEAFF. The CDR3 nucleotides are TGTGCCAGCAGGGACAGGGGAACTGAAGCTTTCTTT.

As to this clonotype: At one end, the junction sequence differs from germline, possibly due to a read error. This chain uses TRBV11-2 with TRBJ2-1; D is undetermined. CDR1 is SGHAT, CDR2 FQNNGV, per germline. The CDR3 totals 12 residues. The CDR3 sequence is CASSQEYNEEFF. The CDR3 nucleotides read TGTGCCAGCAGCCAGGAGTACAATGAGGAGTTCTTT.

This chain links TRBV11-2 with TRBJ2-1; D call uncertain. The CDR3 covers 13 residues. Germline CDR1 SGHAT, CDR2 FQNNGV. CDR3 DNA sequence: TGTACAAGTAGCTTAAATGATGCCTATGAGCAGTTCTTC. Translating it yields CTSSLNDAYEQFF.

As to this clonotype: A read error may account for a junction end that differs from germline. The CDR3 DNA follows: TGTGCAAGCAGCGACCTGGCAGGAGCGGGAGAGACCCACTACTTC. Translated: CASSDLAGAGETHYF. The chain links TRBV11-2 to TRBJ2-5; TRBD2 aligns across 8 bases. Germline CDR1 is SGHAT and CDR2 is FQNNGV. The CDR3 has 15 amino acids.

Comments on this clonotype: A much larger clone sits a single nucleotide away, making a read error possible. This chain links TRBV28 with TRBJ2-7, with a tentative D call TRBD2 (6 bases). This CDR3 is 15 amino acids long. Germline V gene data show CDR1 as MDHEN and CDR2 as SYDVKM. V was trimmed by 5 bases and J by 5 bases, leaving 19 bases between them. The CDR3 sequence: CASSPRFGRRDEQYF. For the CDR3, the DNA is TGTGCCAGCAGTCCCAGATTCGGGAGAAGGGACGAGCAGTACTTC.

With regard to this clonotype: This may be a read error, as it is one base from a much larger clone. The chain is built from TRBV7-9 and TRBJ1-1; D may be TRBD1 (5 bases). In germline, CDR1 is SEHNR, CDR2 FQNEAQ (reference sequence). The CDR3 has 12 residues. Between the trimmed V and J ends, which lost 5 bases and 11 bases, there was a span of 15 bases. The CDR3: CASSLAGQRAFF. The CDR3 DNA sequence: TGTGCCAGCAGCCTTGCGGGGCAGCGGGCTTTCTTT.

By share, this clonotype counts as medium-sized. The chain combines TRBV11-1 with TRBJ2-1, with TRBD2 as a possible D gene (6 bases). CDR3 length equals 16 residues. Per the germline V gene, CDR1 is SGHAT and CDR2 is FQDESV (reference sequence). V was trimmed by 5 bases and J by 4 bases, leaving 18 bases between them. CDR3 nucleotide sequence: TGTGCCAGCAGCCCGGGACTCTCGGACTGGTACAATGAGCAGTTCTTC. Its protein product is CASSPGLSDWYNEQFF.

On this clonotype itself: The germline gene is not matched at one end of the junction; a read error may be the cause. The J gene is TRBJ2-1, the V gene TRBV2; 8 bases are shared with TRBD2. Germline V gives CDR1 SNHLY, CDR2 FYNNEI. The CDR3 has 15 residues. CDR3 in amino acids: CASSGFERELNEQSF. CDR3 DNA: TGTGCCAGCAGTGGGTTTGAGCGGGAGCTCAATGAGCAGTCCTTC.

The V and J genes are TRBV6-5 and TRBJ1-1, with D uncertain. The CDR3 is 13 amino acids. Germline V lookup: CDR1 MNHEY, CDR2 SVGAGI. V lost 2 bases, J lost 1 base, and 5 bases lay in between. CDR3: CASSYRRNTEAFF. The DNA for the CDR3 is TGTGCCAGCAGTTACAGGCGGAACACTGAAGCTTTCTTT.

This clonotype has more than one count but fewer than ten. A much larger clone is a single base away; this may be a read error. The J gene is TRBJ2-5, the V gene TRBV7-9, with 7 bases fitting TRBD1. From germline, CDR1 is SEHNR and CDR2 FQNEAQ (reference sequence). The CDR3 sequence is 13 residues long. V was pared by 2 bases and J by 9 bases, with 6 bases of the junction left unmatched. CDR3 region: CASSLNQGESQYF. CDR3 bases: TGTGCCAGCAGCTTAAACCAGGGGGAGTCCCAGTACTTC.